Included here is one TCR beta chain sequence, with context. Its target is not known. This may be a read error, as it is one base from a much larger clone. The germline CDR1 and CDR2 sequences are MGHRA and YSYEKL. The CDR3 consists of 15 residues. Breast cancer patients provided tissue from their axillary draining lymph nodes. TCRdb reanalysed the multiplex PCR reads using MiXCR and keeps one entry per CDR3 protein. In the table there are 75,000 to 100,000 distinct CDR3 sequences, 15% to 20% of which are singletons. The record originates from a study of breast tumors, draining lymph nodes, adjacent tissues. Points from the study as a whole: Compared with basal-like, luminal-like tumors shared significantly more repertoire with nontumor tissue. Data only fit, rather than demonstrated, lymph node origin of most tumor T cells. Most tumor T cells seemingly derive from lymph node, then expand in tumor. Compared with lymph nodes, tumors were less diverse; compared with nontumor tissue, more.

This chain links TRBV4-1 with TRBJ2-5; TRBD1 aligns across 8 bases. The sequence was collected from a female donor with breast cancer. Some clones in this sample may be carry-over from other donors' samples. Sequencing was carried out using axillary lymph node tissue. The CDR3 DNA reads TGCGCCAGCAGCCCAGGGGGCAATTTCCAAGAGACCCAGTGCTTC. As protein: CASSPGGNFQETQCF.